These 8 T cell receptor beta chains were all obtained from the same sample, sequenced in a study of identical twins. TCRdb used MiXCR to reprocess the 5' RACE reads, holding one entry per CDR3 protein. The sample includes 550,000 to 700,000 distinct CDR3 sequences, approximately 9.6% of them seen just once. These data were also reused for a study on yellow fever vaccine responses in identical twins.

The sample comprised PBMCs. The receptors were sampled from a woman aged 18-35 years in good health.

This clonotype was seen only a few times. The gene calls are TRBV15 and TRBJ2-1; the D gene is possibly TRBD1 (7 bases). CDR3 length: 14 amino acids. Trimming removed 3 bases at V and 6 bases at J, with 12 bases between. Looked up from germline, CDR1 is LNHNV and CDR2 is YYDKDF (reference sequence). Here the CDR3 reads CATSRRDSFNEQFF. CDR3 in DNA: TGTGCCACCAGCAGGCGGGACAGCTTCAATGAGCAGTTCTTC.

V gene TRBV12-3 or TRBV12-4 combines with J gene TRBJ2-7; D is uncertain. V lost 5 bases and J 1 base, leaving 12 bases between the germline ends. This CDR3 is 14 amino acids long. This CDR3 is CASSPRALSYEQYF. The CDR3 nucleotides read TGTGCCAGCAGTCCACGGGCCCTTTCCTACGAGCAGTACTTC.

This CDR3 reads CASSFVTLGGSYEQYF. The CDR3 DNA is TGTGCCAGCAGTTTTGTAACCTTGGGGGGTTCCTACGAGCAGTACTTC. The chain combines TRBV28 with TRBJ2-7; weak D call: TRBD2 (6 bases). CDR3 length equals 16 residues. Germline loops: CDR1 MDHEN, CDR2 SYDVKM. The V end was cut by 3 bases, the J end by 1 base, with 16 bases between.

Ten or more counts support this clonotype. The chain carries TRBV6-5 and TRBJ2-7; perhaps TRBD1 as D (5 bases). The CDR3 consists of 16 residues. Trimming removed 2 bases from V and 2 bases from J, with 16 bases in between. The germline CDR1 and CDR2 sequences are MNHEY and SVGAGI. CDR3 nucleotides: TGTGCCAGCAGTTACCCGGCAACAGGCCTCCCCTACGAGCAGTACTTC. It translates to CASSYPATGLPYEQYF.

This clonotype was recorded at least ten times. The chain employs TRBV6-4 and TRBJ2-1, with a weak D call TRBD2 (6 bases). Trimming cost V 3 bases and J 0 bases, with 9 bases left between them. The CDR3 runs 15 residues. Per germline, CDR1 MRHNA and CDR2 SNTAGT. Written as DNA, the CDR3 is TGTGCCAGCAGTGAAGGTAGCGGCTCCTACAATGAGCAGTTCTTC. Translation gives CASSEGSGSYNEQFF.

This clonotype was detected many times. The chain combines TRBV12-3 or TRBV12-4 with TRBJ2-3; weak D call: TRBD1 (5 bases). This CDR3 region has 14 residues. Trimming pared 4 bases from V and 3 bases from J, leaving 11 bases between. This CDR3 reads CASSSRVGTDTQYF. The CDR3 nucleotides read TGTGCCAGCAGTTCCAGGGTGGGGACAGATACGCAGTATTTT.

In its sample, this clonotype was seen a few times. The rearrangement uses TRBV21-1 and TRBJ2-1; the table's D call, TRBD1, was not checked against the DNA. TRBV21-1 has pseudogene status. The CDR3 covers 16 residues. CDR3 DNA sequence: TGTGCCAGCAGCAACCCCCCCAGGACAGGGGGCTGTGAGCAGTTCTTC. It yields the protein CASSNPPRTGGCEQFF.

This clonotype appeared a few times. This chain connects TRBV20-1 to TRBJ2-3, with 9 bases matching TRBD2. V was clipped by 1 base and J by 8 bases; unmatched bases: 13. The CDR3 sequence is 16 residues long. From germline, CDR1 is DFQATT and CDR2 SNEGSKA (reference sequence). CDR3 loop: CSARALAGGPWGTQYF. CDR3 nucleotides: TGCAGTGCTAGAGCCCTTGCGGGAGGGCCCTGGGGTACGCAGTATTTT.